This record covers a single T cell receptor (beta chain). Its matching antigen is unknown. The data are from a study of shared clonotypes between healthy human individuals. Study-wide points: Memory subsets had estimated richness that was generally smaller than that of naive subsets.

The CDR3 has 16 residues. Germline loops: CDR1 SGHRS, CDR2 YFSETQ. V lost 4 bases, J lost 1 base, and 15 bases lay in between. Some clones are missing from TCRdb's copy, which holds only in-frame ones; the method was immunoSEQ multiplex PCR. Among roughly 2 million clones, almost 96% were seen once, and the ten largest hold 0.1% to 0.15%. The chain uses TRBV5-1 and TRBJ1-3; perhaps TRBD1 as D (5 bases). This TCR was recovered from a man younger than 35 in good health. The sample was naive CD4+ T cells sorted from blood. Subset reported: CD45RA+ positively selected. This CDR3 is CASSPSGQISGNTIYF. In DNA form, the CDR3 reads TGCGCCAGCAGCCCGTCAGGACAAATATCTGGAAACACCATATATTTT.